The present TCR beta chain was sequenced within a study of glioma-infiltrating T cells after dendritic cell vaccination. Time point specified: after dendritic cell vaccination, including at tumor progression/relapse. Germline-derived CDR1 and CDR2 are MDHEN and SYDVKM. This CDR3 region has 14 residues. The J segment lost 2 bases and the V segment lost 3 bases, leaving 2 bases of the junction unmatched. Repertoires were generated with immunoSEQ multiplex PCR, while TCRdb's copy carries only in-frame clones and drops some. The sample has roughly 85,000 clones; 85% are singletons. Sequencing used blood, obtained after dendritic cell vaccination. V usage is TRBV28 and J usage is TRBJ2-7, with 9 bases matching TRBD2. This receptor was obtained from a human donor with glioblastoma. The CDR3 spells CASSFGTSPYEQYF. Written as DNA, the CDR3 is TGTGCCAGCAGTTTCGGGACTAGCCCCTACGAGCAGTACTTC.